This T cell receptor beta chain was obtained from a study of T cells after posttransplantation cyclophosphamide. The study, taken as a whole, reports: Recipient CMV seropositivity and CMV reactivation strongly tracked TRB clonality. Skin or GI-infiltrating T cells shared few TRB sequences with blood.

The CDR3 is made up of 17 amino acids. V was clipped by 10 bases and J by 0 bases; unmatched bases: 14. CDR1 and CDR2 from the germline V gene are ENHRY and SYGVKD. A note on this clone: Its antigen remains unidentified.

Some clones are missing from TCRdb's copy, which holds only in-frame ones; the method was immunoSEQ multiplex PCR. The sample consists of about 52,000 clones, 94% of them appearing once. The specimen sequenced was PBMCs. V gene TRBV10-3 combines with J gene TRBJ2-2; 7 bases map to TRBD1. The sequence derives from a woman aged 25 to 39 in good health and a related stem cell transplant donor. CDR3: CATRGRVGQTNTGELFF. The DNA of the CDR3 is TGTGCCACAAGAGGGCGGGTGGGACAGACGAACACCGGGGAGCTGTTTTTT.